A selection of T cell receptor beta chains follows, all from one sample in a study of patients and donors after allogeneic stem cell transplantation. MiXCR, run by TCRdb on the RT-PCR reads, gives a single entry per CDR3 protein. The sample contains under 200,000 distinct CDR3 sequences, over 25% of which appear only once. The material sequenced was blood, either unsorted or a sorted T cell fraction (not recorded which). The receptor source for this set is a human donor who was either an allogeneic HSCT recipient or a stem cell or donor lymphocyte infusion donor (not recorded which). It is not recorded whose cells these are; they may come from a transplant donor. The CDR3 runs from the conserved cysteine through the conserved F or W. Fields, in order: clone size, D gene, V gene, J gene, CDR3 protein, CDR3 DNA. A D gene is named only where the DNA matches it firmly. Only part of the rows carry a size: once, few, many, or a class if the clone is expanded.

size: NA
D: TRBD2
V: TRBV7-2
J: TRBJ2-1
CDR3: CASSYTSGYNEQFF
DNA: TGTGCCAGCAGTTACACTAGCGGTTACAATGAGCAGTTCTTC

size: NA
D: NA
V: TRBV12-3/TRBV12-4
J: TRBJ1-6
CDR3: CASSQTPSSYNSPLHF
DNA: TGTGCCAGCAGTCAGACGCCAAGCTCCTATAATTCACCCCTCCACTTT

size: few
D: NA
V: TRBV3-1
J: TRBJ2-5
CDR3: CASSQGHQETQYF
DNA: TGTGCCAGCAGCCAAGGACACCAAGAGACCCAGTACTTC

size: few
D: TRBD1
V: TRBV12-3/TRBV12-4
J: TRBJ1-4
CDR3: CASSSRTGREKLFF
DNA: TGTGCCAGCAGTTCCCGGACAGGGCGTGAAAAACTGTTTTTT

size: NA
D: TRBD1
V: TRBV20-1
J: TRBJ2-7
CDR3: CSASGQSLREQYF
DNA: TGCAGTGCCTCGGGACAGTCTCTCCGAGAGCAGTACTTC

size: NA
D: TRBD2
V: TRBV7-9
J: TRBJ2-7
CDR3: CASSSPSGSFYEQYF
DNA: TGTGCCAGCAGCTCCCCTAGCGGGAGTTTTTACGAGCAGTACTTC

size: NA
D: TRBD1
V: TRBV18
J: TRBJ2-7
CDR3: CASSPPTGGLSYEQYF
DNA: TGTGCCAGCTCACCACCGACAGGGGGCTTGTCCTACGAGCAGTACTTC

size: few
D: NA
V: TRBV5-1
J: TRBJ2-1
CDR3: CASSFVLAEGDEQFF
DNA: TGCGCCAGCAGCTTTGTTCTAGCGGAGGGGGATGAGCAGTTCTTC

size: NA
D: TRBD2
V: TRBV15
J: TRBJ2-7
CDR3: CATSSAVAGGTYEQYF
DNA: TGTGCCACCAGCAGCGCTGTAGCGGGAGGGACCTACGAGCAGTACTTC

size: many
D: NA
V: TRBV15
J: TRBJ2-5
CDR3: CATSRDGRETQYF
DNA: TGTGCCACCAGCAGAGATGGACGGGAGACCCAGTACTTC

size: NA
D: TRBD1
V: TRBV23-1
J: TRBJ2-7
CDR3: CASRDDREGSEQYF
DNA: TGCGCCAGCAGGGATGACAGGGAAGGGAGCGAGCAGTACTTC

size: many
D: NA
V: TRBV19
J: TRBJ1-1
CDR3: CASSRYTEAFF
DNA: TGTGCCAGTAGTCGGTACACTGAAGCTTTCTTT

size: NA
D: TRBD1
V: TRBV7-8
J: TRBJ1-2
CDR3: CASSLSDRNYGYTF
DNA: TGTGCCAGCAGCTTGTCGGACAGGAACTATGGCTACACCTTC

size: few
D: TRBD1
V: TRBV6-4
J: TRBJ2-7
CDR3: CASSMGQGYEQYF
DNA: TGTGCCAGCAGTATGGGACAGGGGTACGAGCAGTACTTC

size: NA
D: TRBD1
V: TRBV4-3
J: TRBJ2-3
CDR3: CASSQNDREGDTQYF
DNA: TGCGCCAGCAGCCAAAACGACAGGGAAGGAGATACGCAGTATTTT

size: few
D: NA
V: TRBV20-1
J: TRBJ2-1
CDR3: CSALRQYEQFF
DNA: TGCAGTGCTCTCCGACAGTATGAGCAGTTCTTC

size: NA
D: NA
V: TRBV5-1
J: TRBJ2-5
CDR3: CASTLIGQTQETQYF
DNA: TGCGCCAGCACCTTGATAGGGCAGACCCAAGAGACCCAGTACTTC

size: NA
D: NA
V: TRBV11-2
J: TRBJ1-1
CDR3: CASSSRGLITEAFF
DNA: TGTGCCAGCAGCTCTCGGGGGTTGATCACTGAAGCTTTCTTT

size: NA
D: NA
V: TRBV29-1
J: TRBJ2-1
CDR3: CSVEVQGAGEQFF
DNA: TGCAGCGTTGAAGTACAAGGGGCCGGTGAGCAGTTCTTC

size: NA
D: NA
V: TRBV5-1
J: TRBJ2-5
CDR3: CASSLEGRETQYF
DNA: TGCGCCAGCAGCTTGGAAGGGCGGGAGACCCAGTACTTC

size: few
D: NA
V: TRBV6-5
J: TRBJ2-1
CDR3: CASSEGRRDEQFF
DNA: TGTGCCAGCAGTGAGGGGCGTCGCGATGAGCAGTTCTTC

size: NA
D: NA
V: TRBV29-1
J: TRBJ2-5
CDR3: CSAETQYF
DNA: TGCAGCGCAGAGACCCAGTACTTC

size: NA
D: NA
V: TRBV6-4
J: TRBJ2-3
CDR3: CASSLVPGADTQYF
DNA: TGTGCCAGCAGTCTAGTTCCTGGGGCAGATACGCAGTATTTT

size: many
D: NA
V: TRBV12-3/TRBV12-4
J: TRBJ1-5
CDR3: CASSFEENYNQPQHF
DNA: TGTGCCAGCAGTTTTGAAGAGAACTATAATCAGCCCCAGCATTTT

size: NA
D: TRBD2
V: TRBV9
J: TRBJ2-1
CDR3: CASSAPLAGGSYNEQFF
DNA: TGTGCCAGCAGCGCCCCCTTAGCGGGAGGTTCCTACAATGAGCAGTTCTTC

size: many
D: NA
V: TRBV7-2
J: TRBJ1-5
CDR3: CASSPRGGSNQPQHF
DNA: TGTGCCAGCAGCCCCCGGGGAGGTAGCAATCAGCCCCAGCATTTT

size: few
D: TRBD1
V: TRBV7-8
J: TRBJ1-5
CDR3: CASSPGTGQWNQPQHF
DNA: TGTGCCAGCAGCCCAGGGACAGGGCAATGGAATCAGCCCCAGCATTTT

size: few
D: TRBD1
V: TRBV12-3/TRBV12-4
J: TRBJ1-4
CDR3: CASSLARQGASNEKLFF
DNA: TGTGCCAGCAGTTTAGCGAGGCAGGGGGCTTCTAATGAAAAACTGTTTTTT

size: NA
D: NA
V: TRBV7-2
J: TRBJ2-1
CDR3: CASRVAVYSYNEQFF
DNA: TGTGCCAGCAGGGTAGCGGTTTACTCCTACAATGAGCAGTTCTTC

size: few
D: NA
V: TRBV5-1
J: TRBJ2-7
CDR3: CASSLGPDREEQYF
DNA: TGCGCCAGCAGCTTGGGCCCCGATCGGGAGGAGCAGTACTTC

size: once
D: TRBD2
V: TRBV7-2
J: TRBJ2-1
CDR3: CASSFSGRNYNEQFF
DNA: TGTGCCAGCAGCTTTAGCGGGAGGAACTACAATGAGCAGTTCTTC

size: few
D: TRBD1
V: TRBV6-5
J: TRBJ1-1
CDR3: CASSYLTGWTEAFF
DNA: TGTGCCAGCAGTTATCTGACAGGGTGGACTGAAGCTTTCTTT

size: few
D: TRBD1
V: TRBV9
J: TRBJ1-2
CDR3: CASTGTGGYSGYTF
DNA: TGTGCCAGCACCGGGACAGGGGGCTATAGTGGCTACACCTTC